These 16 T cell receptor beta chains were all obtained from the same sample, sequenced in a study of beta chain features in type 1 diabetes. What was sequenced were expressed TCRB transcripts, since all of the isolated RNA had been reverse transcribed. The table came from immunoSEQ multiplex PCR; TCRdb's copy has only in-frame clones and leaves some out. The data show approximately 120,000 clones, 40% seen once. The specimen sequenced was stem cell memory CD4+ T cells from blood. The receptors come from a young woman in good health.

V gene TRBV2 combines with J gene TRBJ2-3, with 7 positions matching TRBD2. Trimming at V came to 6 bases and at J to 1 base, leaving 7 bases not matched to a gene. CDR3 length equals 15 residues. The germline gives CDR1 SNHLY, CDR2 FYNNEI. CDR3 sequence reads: CASRMGLAGTDTQYF. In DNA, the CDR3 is TGTGCCAGCAGGATGGGGCTAGCGGGCACAGATACGCAGTATTTT.

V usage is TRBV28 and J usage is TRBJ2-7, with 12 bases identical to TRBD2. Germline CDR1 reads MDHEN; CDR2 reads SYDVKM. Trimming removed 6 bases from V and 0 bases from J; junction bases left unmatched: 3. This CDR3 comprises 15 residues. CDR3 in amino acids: CASSSSGGGSYEQYF. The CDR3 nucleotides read TGTGCCAGCAGCTCTAGCGGGGGGGGCTCCTACGAGCAGTACTTC.

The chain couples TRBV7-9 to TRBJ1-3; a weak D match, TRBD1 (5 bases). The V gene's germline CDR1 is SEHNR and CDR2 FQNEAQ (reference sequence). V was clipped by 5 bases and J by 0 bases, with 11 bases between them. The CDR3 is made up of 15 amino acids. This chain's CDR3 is CASSRTGNSGNTIYF. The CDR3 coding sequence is TGTGCCAGCAGCCGTACAGGCAACTCTGGAAACACCATATATTTT.

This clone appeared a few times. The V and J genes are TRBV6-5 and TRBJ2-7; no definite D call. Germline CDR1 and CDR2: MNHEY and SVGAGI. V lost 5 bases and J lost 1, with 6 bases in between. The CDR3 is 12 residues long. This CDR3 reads CASSRNSYEQYF. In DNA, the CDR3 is TGTGCCAGCAGTCGTAATTCCTACGAGCAGTACTTC.

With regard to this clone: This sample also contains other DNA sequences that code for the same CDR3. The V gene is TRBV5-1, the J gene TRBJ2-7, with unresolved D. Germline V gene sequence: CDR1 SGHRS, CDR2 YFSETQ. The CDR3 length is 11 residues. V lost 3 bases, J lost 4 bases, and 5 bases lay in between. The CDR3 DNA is TGCGCCAGCAGCTCGACTTACGAGCAGTACTTC. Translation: CASSSTYEQYF.

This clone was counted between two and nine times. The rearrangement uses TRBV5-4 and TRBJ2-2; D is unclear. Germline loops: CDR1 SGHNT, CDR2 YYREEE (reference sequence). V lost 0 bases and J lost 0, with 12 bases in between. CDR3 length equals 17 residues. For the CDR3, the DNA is TGTGCCAGCAGCTTGGAAGGCGGCTTCCCGAACACCGGGGAGCTGTTTTTT. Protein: CASSLEGGFPNTGELFF. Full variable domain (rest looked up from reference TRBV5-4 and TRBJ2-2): ETGVTQSPTHLIKTRGQQVTLRCSSQSGHNTVSWYQQALGQGPQFIFQYYREEENGRGNFPPRFSGLQFPNYSSELNVNALELDDSALYLCASSLEGGFPNTGELFFGEGSRLTVL.

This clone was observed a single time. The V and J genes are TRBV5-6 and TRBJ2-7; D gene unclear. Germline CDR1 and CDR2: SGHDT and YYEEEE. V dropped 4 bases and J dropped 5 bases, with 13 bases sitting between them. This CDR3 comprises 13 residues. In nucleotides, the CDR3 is TGTGCCAGCAGCAGAACTCCTAGTGACGAGCAGTACTTC. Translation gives CASSRTPSDEQYF.

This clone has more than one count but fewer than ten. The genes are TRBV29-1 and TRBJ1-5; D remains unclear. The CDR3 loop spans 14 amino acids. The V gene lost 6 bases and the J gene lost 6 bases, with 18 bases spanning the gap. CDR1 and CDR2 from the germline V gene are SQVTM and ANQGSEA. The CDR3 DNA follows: TGCAGCGTAAAAGAGGGAAGTGATGCTCAGCCCCAGCATTTT. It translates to CSVKEGSDAQPQHF.

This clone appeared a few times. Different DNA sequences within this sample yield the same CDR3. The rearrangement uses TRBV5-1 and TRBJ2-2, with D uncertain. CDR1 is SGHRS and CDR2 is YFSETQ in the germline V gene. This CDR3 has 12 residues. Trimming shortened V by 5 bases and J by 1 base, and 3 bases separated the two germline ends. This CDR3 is CASSRNTGELFF. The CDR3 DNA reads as TGCGCCAGCAGTCGGAACACCGGGGAGCTGTTTTTT. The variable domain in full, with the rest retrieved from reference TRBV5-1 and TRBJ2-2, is KAGVTQTPRYLIKTRGQQVTLSCSPISGHRSVSWYQQTPGQGLQFLFEYFSETQRNKGNFPGRFSGRQFSNSRSEMNVSTLELGDSALYLCASSRNTGELFFGEGSRLTVL.

Here the CDR3 reads CASGQPLLHGYTF. The CDR3 DNA reads TGTGCCAGCGGACAGCCACTCCTCCATGGCTACACCTTC. The genes are TRBV28 and TRBJ1-2, with a tentative D call TRBD1 (6 bases). V lost 8 bases to trimming and J lost 6 bases, with 16 bases between them. The CDR3 consists of 13 residues. Germline V gene lookup returns CDR1 MDHEN and CDR2 SYDVKM.

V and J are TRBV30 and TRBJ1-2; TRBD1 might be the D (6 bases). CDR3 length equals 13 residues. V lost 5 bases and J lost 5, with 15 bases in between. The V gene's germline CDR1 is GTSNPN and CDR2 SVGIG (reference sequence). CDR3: CAWGRGIGYGYTF. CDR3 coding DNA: TGTGCCTGGGGAAGGGGGATCGGATATGGCTACACCTTC.

CDR3 nucleotides: TGTGCCAGTAGTATTCCGGGACAGGGACCTAGAGAGCAGTTCTTC. Translation gives CASSIPGQGPREQFF. The chain is built from TRBV19 and TRBJ2-1; 9 bases match TRBD1. Germline lookup yields CDR1 LNHDA and CDR2 SQIVND (reference sequence). Trimming at V came to 3 bases and at J to 10 bases, leaving 10 bases not matched to a gene. This CDR3 contains 15 residues.

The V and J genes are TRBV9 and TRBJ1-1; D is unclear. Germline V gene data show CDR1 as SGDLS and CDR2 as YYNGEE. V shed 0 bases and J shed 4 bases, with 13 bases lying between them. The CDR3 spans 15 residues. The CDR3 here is CASSVVWEGGTEAFF. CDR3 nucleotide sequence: TGTGCCAGCAGCGTAGTGTGGGAGGGTGGCACTGAAGCTTTCTTT.

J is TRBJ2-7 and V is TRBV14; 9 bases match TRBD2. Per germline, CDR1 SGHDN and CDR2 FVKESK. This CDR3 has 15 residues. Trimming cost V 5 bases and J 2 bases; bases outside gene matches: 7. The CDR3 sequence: CASSVSGRTPYEQYF. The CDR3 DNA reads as TGTGCCAGCAGCGTCAGCGGGAGGACCCCCTACGAGCAGTACTTC.

The CDR3 here is CASTRQVTTGELFF. The CDR3 DNA follows: TGTGCCAGCACCCGACAGGTTACTACCGGGGAGCTGTTTTTT. The rearrangement joins TRBV11-2 to TRBJ2-2; D may be TRBD1 (6 bases). The CDR3 spans 14 residues. CDR1 and CDR2 from the germline V gene are SGHAT and FQNNGV. The ends were cut back, 7 bases at V and 5 bases at J, with 14 bases in the middle.

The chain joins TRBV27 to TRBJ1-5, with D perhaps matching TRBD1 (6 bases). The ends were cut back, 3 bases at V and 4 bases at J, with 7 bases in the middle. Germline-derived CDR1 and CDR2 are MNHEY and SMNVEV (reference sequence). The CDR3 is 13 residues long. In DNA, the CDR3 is TGTGCCAGCAGTTTTGGGACAAATCAGCCCCAGCATTTT. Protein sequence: CASSFGTNQPQHF.